This is a list of T cell receptor beta chains from one sample in a study of blood T cells in healthy people across ages. TCRdb re-analysed the 5' RACE reads in MiXCR, keeping a single row per CDR3 protein. This sample carries fewer than 900,000 distinct CDR3 sequences, under 40% of them seen once, and the ten largest clones take around 13%. The source material was blood. The origin of the receptors is a man aged 18 to 29 in good health. CDR3s include the opening cysteine and the closing phenylalanine or tryptophan. D genes are given only for firm matches. Clone size, where shown, is once, few, many, or a class for clones that have expanded.

clone_size: .
d_call: .
j_call: TRBJ1-1
v_call: TRBV25-1
cdr3_nt: TGTGCCAGCAGTGAAGAAAACACTGAAGCTTTCTTT
cdr3_aa: CASSEENTEAFF

clone_size: few
d_call: .
j_call: TRBJ1-4
v_call: TRBV15
cdr3_nt: TGTGCCACCAGCAGGACCTTGGATGAAAAACTGTTTTTT
cdr3_aa: CATSRTLDEKLFF

clone_size: .
d_call: .
j_call: TRBJ2-5
v_call: TRBV29-1
cdr3_nt: TGCAGCGTTGAAGCCTCAGAATACCCTTTAAACCAAGAGACCCAGTACTTC
cdr3_aa: CSVEASEYPLNQETQYF

clone_size: .
d_call: .
j_call: TRBJ2-3
v_call: TRBV4-1
cdr3_nt: TGCGCCAGCAGCCAAGGAGGCCTGGCGGATACGCAGTATTTT
cdr3_aa: CASSQGGLADTQYF

clone_size: few
d_call: TRBD1
j_call: TRBJ1-2
v_call: TRBV5-6
cdr3_nt: TGTGCCAGCAGTTTCCGGGACAGGGGACGTGGCTACACCTTC
cdr3_aa: CASSFRDRGRGYTF

clone_size: few
d_call: .
j_call: TRBJ2-4
v_call: TRBV12-3/TRBV12-4
cdr3_nt: TGTGCCAGCACCCATGGGGGAGCCAAAAACATTCAGTACTTC
cdr3_aa: CASTHGGAKNIQYF

clone_size: .
d_call: TRBD2
j_call: TRBJ2-3
v_call: TRBV5-1
cdr3_nt: TGCGCCAGCAGCTTGGGGCCGGGGGGGAGCACAGATACGCAGTATTTT
cdr3_aa: CASSLGPGGSTDTQYF

clone_size: many
d_call: .
j_call: TRBJ2-7
v_call: TRBV7-2
cdr3_nt: TGTGCCAGCAGCTTAATTTCCGAGCAGTACTTC
cdr3_aa: CASSLISEQYF

clone_size: few
d_call: .
j_call: TRBJ2-6
v_call: TRBV7-2
cdr3_nt: TGTGCCAGCAGCTTAATTCTCTCTGGGGCCAACGTCCTGACTTTC
cdr3_aa: CASSLILSGANVLTF

clone_size: few
d_call: TRBD1
j_call: TRBJ1-2
v_call: TRBV6-5
cdr3_nt: TGTGCCAGCAAGCAAACCGACAGGGCCTATGGCTACACCTTC
cdr3_aa: CASKQTDRAYGYTF

clone_size: .
d_call: .
j_call: TRBJ2-3
v_call: TRBV28
cdr3_nt: TGTGCCAGCAGTCTAACGGGGGACCTGGGGGCAGATACGCAGTATTTT
cdr3_aa: CASSLTGDLGADTQYF

clone_size: few
d_call: .
j_call: TRBJ1-2
v_call: TRBV7-2
cdr3_nt: TGTGCCAGCAGCTTTAATCAGGCGTCCTATGGCTACACCTTC
cdr3_aa: CASSFNQASYGYTF

clone_size: .
d_call: TRBD2
j_call: TRBJ2-7
v_call: TRBV7-3
cdr3_nt: TGTGCCAGCAGCCCGACTAGCGGGGGTTACAATGAGCGGTACTTC
cdr3_aa: CASSPTSGGYNERYF

clone_size: .
d_call: .
j_call: TRBJ1-2
v_call: TRBV4-3
cdr3_nt: TGCGCCAGCAGCCAAGAAAACAGGGATAATGGCTACACCTTC
cdr3_aa: CASSQENRDNGYTF

clone_size: .
d_call: .
j_call: TRBJ2-5
v_call: TRBV4-1
cdr3_nt: TGCACCAGCAGCCAAGATCGGGAAGAAGAGACCCAGTACTTC
cdr3_aa: CTSSQDREEETQYF

clone_size: few
d_call: .
j_call: TRBJ2-1
v_call: TRBV7-9
cdr3_nt: TGTGCCAGCAGCTTAGGGGGGTCTCTTGACAATGAGCAGTTCTTC
cdr3_aa: CASSLGGSLDNEQFF

clone_size: .
d_call: .
j_call: TRBJ1-1
v_call: TRBV9
cdr3_nt: TGTGCCAGCAGCGTAGGTAATAGGGAGGACACTGAAGCTTTCTTT
cdr3_aa: CASSVGNREDTEAFF

clone_size: many
d_call: .
j_call: TRBJ1-2
v_call: TRBV12-3/TRBV12-4
cdr3_nt: TGTGCCAGCAGTTTACCCGGGCTCTATGGTGGCTACACCTTC
cdr3_aa: CASSLPGLYGGYTF

clone_size: .
d_call: TRBD2
j_call: TRBJ2-1
v_call: TRBV2
cdr3_nt: TGTGCCAGCAGTGAGATAGCGGGGGGGCCTACGTATGAGCAGTTCTTC
cdr3_aa: CASSEIAGGPTYEQFF

clone_size: .
d_call: .
j_call: TRBJ2-5
v_call: TRBV5-1
cdr3_nt: TGCGCCAGCAGCTTGAAAACAGGTCAGAATGGTTACCAAGAGACCCAGTACTTC
cdr3_aa: CASSLKTGQNGYQETQYF

clone_size: many
d_call: TRBD1
j_call: TRBJ1-2
v_call: TRBV7-2
cdr3_nt: TGTGCCAGCAGCTCCCGGACAGGGGTTGGCTATGGCTACACCTTC
cdr3_aa: CASSSRTGVGYGYTF

clone_size: few
d_call: .
j_call: TRBJ1-3
v_call: TRBV4-1
cdr3_nt: TGCGCCAGCAGCCAAGGAGGAAACACCATATATTTT
cdr3_aa: CASSQGGNTIYF

clone_size: .
d_call: .
j_call: TRBJ1-2
v_call: TRBV18
cdr3_nt: TGTGCCAGCTCACCGCTCAACAATCAAGGCTACACCTTC
cdr3_aa: CASSPLNNQGYTF

clone_size: .
d_call: .
j_call: TRBJ1-1
v_call: TRBV6-2/TRBV6-3
cdr3_nt: TGTGCCAGCACCACAAATCTGGCAGGGATGAACACTGAAGCTTTCTTT
cdr3_aa: CASTTNLAGMNTEAFF

clone_size: few
d_call: .
j_call: TRBJ2-5
v_call: TRBV5-1
cdr3_nt: TGCGCCAGTGCTTCTGGGACCAACCAAGAGACCCAGTACTTC
cdr3_aa: CASASGTNQETQYF

clone_size: .
d_call: .
j_call: TRBJ1-1
v_call: TRBV7-9
cdr3_nt: TGTGCCAGCAGCTTTCGGGGGGAAGTGAACACTGAAGCTTTCTTT
cdr3_aa: CASSFRGEVNTEAFF

clone_size: few
d_call: .
j_call: TRBJ1-1
v_call: TRBV7-2
cdr3_nt: TGTGCCAGCAGTTGGGATTGGACGGAAGCTTTCTTT
cdr3_aa: CASSWDWTEAFF

clone_size: few
d_call: .
j_call: TRBJ1-5
v_call: TRBV6-2/TRBV6-3
cdr3_nt: TGTGCCAGCAGATCCAGGATTGTCAATCAGCCCCAGCATTTT
cdr3_aa: CASRSRIVNQPQHF

clone_size: few
d_call: .
j_call: TRBJ2-1
v_call: TRBV5-1
cdr3_nt: TGCGCCAGCAGCGCGGACATAGAGGGGGAGCAGTTCTTC
cdr3_aa: CASSADIEGEQFF

clone_size: few
d_call: .
j_call: TRBJ1-2
v_call: TRBV4-1
cdr3_nt: TGCGCCAGCAGCCAAGGAGCGGTCTTTTATTATGGCTACACCTTC
cdr3_aa: CASSQGAVFYYGYTF

clone_size: .
d_call: .
j_call: TRBJ1-5
v_call: TRBV5-1
cdr3_nt: TGCGCCAGCAGCGCGGGGGACCAGGAGAATCAGCCCCAGCATTTT
cdr3_aa: CASSAGDQENQPQHF

clone_size: .
d_call: .
j_call: TRBJ1-5
v_call: TRBV20-1
cdr3_nt: TGCAGTGCTAGTACGGAAATGGACCGGAGCAATCAGCCCCAGCATTTT
cdr3_aa: CSASTEMDRSNQPQHF

clone_size: .
d_call: TRBD1
j_call: TRBJ2-7
v_call: TRBV28
cdr3_nt: TGTGCCAGTATACGCGCGGGACAGGGAGTCTACGAGCAGTACTTC
cdr3_aa: CASIRAGQGVYEQYF

clone_size: .
d_call: .
j_call: TRBJ2-5
v_call: TRBV7-9
cdr3_nt: TGTGCCAGCAGCTTGGAGGACTGGTTGGAGAAGCAGTACTTC
cdr3_aa: CASSLEDWLEKQYF

clone_size: few
d_call: TRBD1
j_call: TRBJ1-2
v_call: TRBV27
cdr3_nt: TGTGCCAGCAGTTCCCGGCCCGGGACAGGGATTAACTATGGCTACACCTTC
cdr3_aa: CASSSRPGTGINYGYTF

clone_size: .
d_call: .
j_call: TRBJ2-3
v_call: TRBV19
cdr3_nt: TGTGCCAGTTTAGGGGGGGCTAGCACAGATACGCAGTATTTT
cdr3_aa: CASLGGASTDTQYF

clone_size: .
d_call: .
j_call: TRBJ1-1
v_call: TRBV7-9
cdr3_nt: TGTGCCAGCAGCTTAGGACGGGGGATTTTGAACACTGAAGCTTTCTTT
cdr3_aa: CASSLGRGILNTEAFF

clone_size: few
d_call: TRBD1
j_call: TRBJ1-6
v_call: TRBV5-1
cdr3_nt: TGCGCCAGCAGCCACGGGACAGATAATTCACCCCTCCACTTT
cdr3_aa: CASSHGTDNSPLHF

clone_size: .
d_call: .
j_call: TRBJ2-7
v_call: TRBV20-1
cdr3_nt: TGCAGTGCTAGAGATCAAGGGAGGCAGGGCGACGAGCAGTACTTC
cdr3_aa: CSARDQGRQGDEQYF

clone_size: few
d_call: TRBD1
j_call: TRBJ1-1
v_call: TRBV7-2
cdr3_nt: TGTGCCAGCTCGAGGGACAGACGGGCTGAAGCTTTCTTT
cdr3_aa: CASSRDRRAEAFF

clone_size: few
d_call: .
j_call: TRBJ2-5
v_call: TRBV7-8
cdr3_nt: TGTGCCAGCAGCTTAGTGACTTATTCTCAAGAGACCCAGTACTTC
cdr3_aa: CASSLVTYSQETQYF

clone_size: .
d_call: TRBD2
j_call: TRBJ2-7
v_call: TRBV29-1
cdr3_nt: TGCAGCGTTTCCGGGACTAGCGGGGCTACTTACGAGCAGTACTTC
cdr3_aa: CSVSGTSGATYEQYF

clone_size: few
d_call: TRBD2
j_call: TRBJ2-1
v_call: TRBV2
cdr3_nt: TGTGCCAGCAGACGGGAGGTCTCCTACAATGAGCAGTTCTTC
cdr3_aa: CASRREVSYNEQFF

clone_size: few
d_call: .
j_call: TRBJ1-1
v_call: TRBV2
cdr3_nt: TGTGCCACCCCTGGGGGCACTGAAGCTTTCTTT
cdr3_aa: CATPGGTEAFF

clone_size: .
d_call: .
j_call: TRBJ1-1
v_call: TRBV28
cdr3_nt: TGTGCCAGCAGTTTGCAGGGGAACACTGATGCTTTCTTT
cdr3_aa: CASSLQGNTDAFF

clone_size: .
d_call: .
j_call: TRBJ1-4
v_call: TRBV12-3/TRBV12-4
cdr3_nt: TGTGCCAGCAGTTCGTACACCGGGGGCGATGAAAAACTGTTTTTT
cdr3_aa: CASSSYTGGDEKLFF

clone_size: few
d_call: TRBD1
j_call: TRBJ2-3
v_call: TRBV20-1
cdr3_nt: TGCAGTGCTAGGGGGACAGGGGCTATGGTCACAGATACGCAGTATTTT
cdr3_aa: CSARGTGAMVTDTQYF

clone_size: few
d_call: .
j_call: TRBJ2-3
v_call: TRBV9
cdr3_nt: TGTGCCAGCAGCGTAGACAGGGCGGCAGATACGCAGTATTTT
cdr3_aa: CASSVDRAADTQYF

clone_size: few
d_call: TRBD1
j_call: TRBJ1-2
v_call: TRBV29-1
cdr3_nt: TGCAGCGCTTGGGACACAGGGGGCGTGAATAATGGCTACACCTTC
cdr3_aa: CSAWDTGGVNNGYTF

clone_size: few
d_call: .
j_call: TRBJ1-4
v_call: TRBV10-3
cdr3_nt: TGTGCCATCAGTGAGTCGGGTATTTCAACTAATGAAAAACTGTTTTTT
cdr3_aa: CAISESGISTNEKLFF

clone_size: .
d_call: .
j_call: TRBJ1-6
v_call: TRBV6-5
cdr3_nt: TGTGCCAGCAGTCTCGACAGGACTAATTCACCCCTCCACTTT
cdr3_aa: CASSLDRTNSPLHF

clone_size: .
d_call: .
j_call: TRBJ1-2
v_call: TRBV30
cdr3_nt: TGTGCCTGGCAGCGGGAAAACTATGGCTACACCTTC
cdr3_aa: CAWQRENYGYTF

clone_size: few
d_call: TRBD1
j_call: TRBJ1-6
v_call: TRBV4-3
cdr3_nt: TGCGCCAGCAGCCAAAGCGGACAGGGGGCTTCACCCCTCCACTTT
cdr3_aa: CASSQSGQGASPLHF

clone_size: .
d_call: .
j_call: TRBJ1-1
v_call: TRBV11-2
cdr3_nt: TGTGCCAGCAGCCCACTGACCCAAACTCCGTCGGAAGCTTTCTTT
cdr3_aa: CASSPLTQTPSEAFF

clone_size: .
d_call: .
j_call: TRBJ2-1
v_call: TRBV29-1
cdr3_nt: TGCAGCGAGGGAGATGGGTTCTTC
cdr3_aa: CSEGDGFF

clone_size: few
d_call: .
j_call: TRBJ2-3
v_call: TRBV4-3
cdr3_nt: TGCGCCAGCAGCCGGCGAGCGGGAGATACGCAGTATTTT
cdr3_aa: CASSRRAGDTQYF